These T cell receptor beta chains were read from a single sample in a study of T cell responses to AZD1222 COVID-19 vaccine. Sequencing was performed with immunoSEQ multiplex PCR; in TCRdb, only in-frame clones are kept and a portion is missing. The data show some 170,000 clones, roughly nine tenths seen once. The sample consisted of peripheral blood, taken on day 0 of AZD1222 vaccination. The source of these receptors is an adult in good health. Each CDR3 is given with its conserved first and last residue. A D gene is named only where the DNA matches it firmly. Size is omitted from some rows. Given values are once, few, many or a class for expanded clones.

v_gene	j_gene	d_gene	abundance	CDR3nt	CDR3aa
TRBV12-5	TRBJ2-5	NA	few	TGTGCTGCGGTGGTAGGAGAGACCCAGTACTTC	CAAVVGETQYF
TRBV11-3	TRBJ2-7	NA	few	TGTGCCAGCAGCTTAGAAAGCCACGAGCAGTACTTC	CASSLESHEQYF
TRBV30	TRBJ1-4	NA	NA	TGTGCCTGGAGCCCCCGTCAAGGTGAAAAACTGTTTTTT	CAWSPRQGEKLFF
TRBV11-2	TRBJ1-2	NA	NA	TGTGCCAGCAGCCATGGCGGGGCCGGCTATGGCTACACCTTC	CASSHGGAGYGYTF
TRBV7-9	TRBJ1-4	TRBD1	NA	TGTGCCAGCAGCTCCAACACAGGGGCAACTAATGAAAAACTGTTTTTT	CASSSNTGATNEKLFF
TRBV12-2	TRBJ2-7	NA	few	TGTGCAAGTCGCTTACCCGGGGAGGCCTACGAGCAGTACTTC	CASRLPGEAYEQYF
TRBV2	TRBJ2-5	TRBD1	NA	TGTGCCAGCAGTCAGGGGGCGATGGGGGAGACCCAGTACTTC	CASSQGAMGETQYF
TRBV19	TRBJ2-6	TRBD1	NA	TGTGCCAGTAGCATCGGGACAGGGAGCTCTGGGGCCAACGTCCTGACTTTC	CASSIGTGSSGANVLTF
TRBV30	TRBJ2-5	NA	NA	TGTGCCTGGAGTTTGAACATGGGAGAGACCCAGTACTTC	CAWSLNMGETQYF
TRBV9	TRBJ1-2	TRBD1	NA	TGTGCCAGCAGCGTACCCGGGACAGGTAGAGGCTACACCTTC	CASSVPGTGRGYTF
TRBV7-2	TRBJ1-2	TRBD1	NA	TGTGCCAGCAGCCCCGACCCGACAGGGTTGTATGGCTACACCTTC	CASSPDPTGLYGYTF
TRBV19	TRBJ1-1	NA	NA	TGTGCCAGTAGTATTCGAATGAACACTGAAGCTTTCTTT	CASSIRMNTEAFF
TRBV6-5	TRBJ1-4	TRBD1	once	TGTGCCAGCAGTCGGGGACAGGGGCAAGAAAAACTGTTTTTT	CASSRGQGQEKLFF
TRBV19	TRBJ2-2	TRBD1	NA	TGTGCCAGTAGGACGGGACAGGGCAACACCGGGGAGCTGTTTTTT	CASRTGQGNTGELFF
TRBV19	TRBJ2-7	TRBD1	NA	TGTGCCAGTAGTATCTCAGGGGGATCCTTAAGCTACGAGCAGTACTTC	CASSISGGSLSYEQYF
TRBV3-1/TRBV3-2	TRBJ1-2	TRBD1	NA	TGTGCCAGCAGCCATTCCGGGACAGGTTATGGCTACACCTTC	CASSHSGTGYGYTF
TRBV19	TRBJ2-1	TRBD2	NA	TGTGCCAGTAATCGGCGGGAGCCCTACAATGAGCAGTTCTTC	CASNRREPYNEQFF
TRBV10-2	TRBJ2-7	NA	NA	TGCGCCAGCAGTGAGTCGGCGGGAAAGATCTACGAGCAGTACTTC	CASSESAGKIYEQYF
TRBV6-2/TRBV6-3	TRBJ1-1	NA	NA	TGTGCCAGCAGTTATGGAGGGGAGGGGACTGAAGCTTTCTTT	CASSYGGEGTEAFF
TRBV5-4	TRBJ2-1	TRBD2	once	TGTGCCAGCAGCACCGGGACTAGTAACTACAATGAGCAGTTCTTC	CASSTGTSNYNEQFF
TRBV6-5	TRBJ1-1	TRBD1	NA	TGTGCCAGCAGGCCGGGACAGGGGATGAACACTGAAGCTTTCTTT	CASRPGQGMNTEAFF
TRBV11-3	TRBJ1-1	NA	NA	TGTGCCAGCAGCTTAAGGGGTAGTGGGACTGAAGCTTTCTTT	CASSLRGSGTEAFF
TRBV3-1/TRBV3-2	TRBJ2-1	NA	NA	TGTGCCAGCAGTCCCAGGGGGCTCGTGGCGGGAGACAAGGATGAGCAGTTCTTC	CASSPRGLVAGDKDEQFF
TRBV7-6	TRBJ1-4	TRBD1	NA	TGTGCCAGCAGCCGGGGGACAGCCGGAGACCATGAAAAACTGTTTTTT	CASSRGTAGDHEKLFF
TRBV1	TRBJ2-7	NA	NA	TGCACCAGGGGACTTCCCCTCAACGAGCAGTACTTC	CTRGLPLNEQYF
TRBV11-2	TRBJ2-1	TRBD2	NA	TGTGCCAGCAGCACTCCGCCTTATAGCGGGAGCAGGCCCTACAATGAGCAGTTCTTC	CASSTPPYSGSRPYNEQFF
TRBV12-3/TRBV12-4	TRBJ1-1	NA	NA	TGTGCCAGCACCCCGGGACTAGGAGCTTTCTTT	CASTPGLGAFF
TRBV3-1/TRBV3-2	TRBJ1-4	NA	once	TGTGCCAGCAGCCCTTCCGGACGTTTAGTTGGTGAAAAACTGTTTTTT	CASSPSGRLVGEKLFF
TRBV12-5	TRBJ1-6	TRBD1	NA	TGTGCTAGTGGTCCGGGACAGGGGATTTCCCTCCACTTT	CASGPGQGISLHF
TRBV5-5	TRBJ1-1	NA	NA	TGTGCCAGCAGCTGGCCACAGAACACTGAAGCTTTCTTT	CASSWPQNTEAFF
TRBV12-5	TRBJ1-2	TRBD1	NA	TGTGCTAGTGGTCCCGGGGACAGAGCTAACTATGGCTACACCTTC	CASGPGDRANYGYTF